This T cell receptor (beta chain) was captured in a study of T cells in pancreatic ductal adenocarcinoma. Regarding the study as a whole: Blood had more productive templates and roughly 8-fold more unique clonotypes than tumor. Enrichment of CD45RO+ effector over naive T cells in tumors may bias clonality. No significant tumor-blood clonality difference; means were about 0.1 and 0.065. The resected cohort was biased toward the minority with early-stage disease.

Germline CDR1 SNHLY, CDR2 FYNNEI. The CDR3 totals 16 residues. V shed 6 bases, J shed 4 bases, and the junction held 7 bases outside the gene matches. No neoadjuvant therapy was given to the selected pancreatic ductal adenocarcinoma patients before their surgery. The data were produced by immunoSEQ multiplex PCR, yet TCRdb's version contains in-frame clones alone and is incomplete. This table has about 11,000 clones, about nine tenths appearing once. In the case of this clone: Its antigen remains unidentified.

Sequenced material: PBMCs. The rearrangement links TRBV2 to TRBJ2-3, with 13 bases lining up with TRBD2. The clonotype comes from a human donor with pancreatic ductal adenocarcinoma. This chain's CDR3 is CASRRTSGSFADTQYF. In DNA form, the CDR3 reads TGTGCCAGCAGGAGGACTAGCGGGAGTTTCGCAGATACGCAGTATTTT.